Listed below are T cell receptor beta chains from one sample, sequenced in a study of control samples from healthy donors and cancer patients. Profiled with immunoSEQ multiplex PCR; TCRdb holds only in-frame clones, not every one. The sample lists just under 60,000 clones, 80% to 95% seen once, with 1.7% in the top ten. The sample was PBMCs. The origin of the receptors is a middle-aged man with colorectal cancer. Each CDR3 is given with its conserved first and last residue. The order of the fields is D gene, J gene, V gene, clone size, CDR3 DNA, CDR3 protein. D genes are given only for firm matches. Some rows have no size entry. The others give once, few or many, or a class for an expanded clone.

d_call: -; j_call: TRBJ2-5; v_call: TRBV18; clone_size: -; cdr3_nt: TGTGCCAGCTCACCCCCCAGCCAAGAGACCCAGTACTTC; cdr3_aa: CASSPPSQETQYF
d_call: TRBD2; j_call: TRBJ2-1; v_call: TRBV2; clone_size: -; cdr3_nt: TGTGCCAGCAGGGGGGGACTAGCGGAGCACAATGAGCAGTTCTTC; cdr3_aa: CASRGGLAEHNEQFF
d_call: -; j_call: TRBJ1-1; v_call: TRBV5-1; clone_size: once; cdr3_nt: TGCGCCAGCAGCTTGAGCCTGAACACTGAAGCTTTCTTT; cdr3_aa: CASSLSLNTEAFF
d_call: TRBD2; j_call: TRBJ2-5; v_call: TRBV23-1; clone_size: -; cdr3_nt: TGCGCCAGCAGTCCCCTGTACGCTAGCGGGGGGGGAAAAGAGACCCAGTACTTC; cdr3_aa: CASSPLYASGGGKETQYF
d_call: -; j_call: TRBJ2-4; v_call: TRBV6-1; clone_size: -; cdr3_nt: TGTGCCAGCAGTGAGGGGTCAGGGTCGGTAGTTCATGACATTCAGTACTTC; cdr3_aa: CASSEGSGSVVHDIQYF
d_call: -; j_call: TRBJ1-5; v_call: TRBV19; clone_size: -; cdr3_nt: TGTGCCAGTAGTTCGAACTCTATTGGGAGCAATCAGCCCCAGCATTTT; cdr3_aa: CASSSNSIGSNQPQHF
d_call: -; j_call: TRBJ2-5; v_call: TRBV9; clone_size: -; cdr3_nt: TGTGCCAGCAGCCCCGGCGGAGGCCAGGGGTACAAGGAGACCCAGTACTTC; cdr3_aa: CASSPGGGQGYKETQYF
d_call: TRBD1; j_call: TRBJ2-5; v_call: TRBV2; clone_size: -; cdr3_nt: TGTGCCAGCAGTGAAGGACAGGGGGCGATTGGGGAGACCCAGTACTTC; cdr3_aa: CASSEGQGAIGETQYF
d_call: TRBD2; j_call: TRBJ2-1; v_call: TRBV6-5; clone_size: -; cdr3_nt: TGTGCCAGCAGTTACTCAGGACTAGCGGGGGGCAGTGAGCAGTTCTTC; cdr3_aa: CASSYSGLAGGSEQFF
d_call: -; j_call: TRBJ1-1; v_call: TRBV29-1; clone_size: -; cdr3_nt: TGCAGCGTTCAAGAGGGATCGGGGAACACTGAAGCTTTCTTT; cdr3_aa: CSVQEGSGNTEAFF
d_call: TRBD2; j_call: TRBJ2-5; v_call: TRBV5-1; clone_size: -; cdr3_nt: TGCGCCAGCAGCTCAAGGCCCGGGACTACCGAGACCCAAGAGACCCAGTACTTC; cdr3_aa: CASSSRPGTTETQETQYF
d_call: -; j_call: TRBJ2-1; v_call: TRBV9; clone_size: once; cdr3_nt: TGTGCCAGCAGGGGGAACAGGGTTTTCGGGGATGAGCAGTTCTTC; cdr3_aa: CASRGNRVFGDEQFF
d_call: -; j_call: TRBJ1-1; v_call: TRBV5-1; clone_size: -; cdr3_nt: TGCGCCAGCAGCTTGGCAGGGAACACTGAAGCTTTCTTT; cdr3_aa: CASSLAGNTEAFF
d_call: -; j_call: TRBJ2-2; v_call: TRBV7-3; clone_size: -; cdr3_nt: TGTGCCAGCAGCCCCCGGGGGGCCACCAACACCGGGGAGCTGTTTTTT; cdr3_aa: CASSPRGATNTGELFF
d_call: TRBD1; j_call: TRBJ1-2; v_call: TRBV5-4; clone_size: -; cdr3_nt: TGTGCCAGCAGCTTGAGGAGCGGACAGGGGGCGAGTGGCTACACCTTC; cdr3_aa: CASSLRSGQGASGYTF
d_call: TRBD2; j_call: TRBJ2-7; v_call: TRBV7-8; clone_size: -; cdr3_nt: TGTGCCAGCAGCTTAGGGACTAGCGGGGGCTCCTACGAGCAGTACTTC; cdr3_aa: CASSLGTSGGSYEQYF
d_call: -; j_call: TRBJ2-1; v_call: TRBV4-1; clone_size: -; cdr3_nt: TGCGCCAGCAGCCAGGCCATGGCAGTGGGGGTGGGGGAGCAGTTCTTC; cdr3_aa: CASSQAMAVGVGEQFF
d_call: -; j_call: TRBJ1-6; v_call: TRBV10-1; clone_size: -; cdr3_nt: TGCGCCAGCAGTGAGAAGGTAGTAGGGCCCAGCTCCTATAATTCACCCCTCCACTTT; cdr3_aa: CASSEKVVGPSSYNSPLHF
d_call: -; j_call: TRBJ1-5; v_call: TRBV5-6; clone_size: -; cdr3_nt: TGTGCCAGCACCAAACGGGGGGGCCCCTTGCATTTT; cdr3_aa: CASTKRGGPLHF
d_call: TRBD2; j_call: TRBJ2-2; v_call: TRBV27; clone_size: -; cdr3_nt: TGTGCCAGCAGCAACTACCTAGGTCGCGGGGGTTCCGGCCCGGCGAACACCGGGGAGCTGTTTTTT; cdr3_aa: CASSNYLGRGGSGPANTGELFF
d_call: -; j_call: TRBJ1-3; v_call: TRBV3-1/TRBV3-2; clone_size: -; cdr3_nt: TGTGCCAGCAGCCAAGACGGAAACACCATATATTTT; cdr3_aa: CASSQDGNTIYF
d_call: -; j_call: TRBJ1-2; v_call: TRBV19; clone_size: -; cdr3_nt: TGTGCCAGTAGATTACAGGGCTCAGCTAACTATGGCTACACCTTC; cdr3_aa: CASRLQGSANYGYTF
d_call: TRBD1; j_call: TRBJ2-5; v_call: TRBV7-9; clone_size: -; cdr3_nt: TGTGCCAGCAGCCCAAACGAGGAGGGACAGGACCAAGAGACCCAGTACTTC; cdr3_aa: CASSPNEEGQDQETQYF
d_call: -; j_call: TRBJ1-2; v_call: TRBV19; clone_size: -; cdr3_nt: TGTGCCAGTAGTATTTATACGCACTATGGCTACACCTTC; cdr3_aa: CASSIYTHYGYTF
d_call: -; j_call: TRBJ1-2; v_call: TRBV14; clone_size: -; cdr3_nt: TGTGCCAGCAGCCTTCCGGACACCAACTATGGCTACACCTTC; cdr3_aa: CASSLPDTNYGYTF
d_call: TRBD2; j_call: TRBJ2-1; v_call: TRBV3-1/TRBV3-2; clone_size: -; cdr3_nt: TGTGCCAGCAGCCTGAGCGGGGGGAACAATGAGCAGTTCTTC; cdr3_aa: CASSLSGGNNEQFF
d_call: TRBD1; j_call: TRBJ2-3; v_call: TRBV3-1/TRBV3-2; clone_size: -; cdr3_nt: TGTGCCAGCAGCCACAGGGGGGATACGCAGTATTTT; cdr3_aa: CASSHRGDTQYF
d_call: TRBD1; j_call: TRBJ1-2; v_call: TRBV3-1/TRBV3-2; clone_size: once; cdr3_nt: TGTGCCAGCAGCCAAGGGGGACAGGGGAATGGCTACACCTTC; cdr3_aa: CASSQGGQGNGYTF
d_call: TRBD2; j_call: TRBJ2-3; v_call: TRBV3-1/TRBV3-2; clone_size: -; cdr3_nt: TGTGCCAGCAGCCCGCGGGGGGGCCTCACAGATACGCAGTATTTT; cdr3_aa: CASSPRGGLTDTQYF
d_call: -; j_call: TRBJ1-2; v_call: TRBV19; clone_size: -; cdr3_nt: TGTGCCAGTATCCCAGATCTCGGCAGGGAGTCTTTGCGCAATGGCTACACCTTC; cdr3_aa: CASIPDLGRESLRNGYTF
d_call: -; j_call: TRBJ1-1; v_call: TRBV3-1/TRBV3-2; clone_size: -; cdr3_nt: TGTGCCAGCAGCTCCGGGACAACCCTCTTTGGGACTGAAGCTTTCTTT; cdr3_aa: CASSSGTTLFGTEAFF
d_call: -; j_call: TRBJ1-6; v_call: TRBV7-9; clone_size: -; cdr3_nt: TGTGCCAGCAGCCTGGGCCGGACAGCGAGAAATTCACCCCTCCACTTT; cdr3_aa: CASSLGRTARNSPLHF
d_call: -; j_call: TRBJ2-7; v_call: TRBV19; clone_size: -; cdr3_nt: TGTGCCAGTAGTATAGCAGGTAGCTCCTACGAGCAGTACTTC; cdr3_aa: CASSIAGSSYEQYF
d_call: TRBD1; j_call: TRBJ2-5; v_call: TRBV24-1; clone_size: -; cdr3_nt: TGTGCCACCAGTGATTACGGGACAGGGGAAAGAGAGACCCAGTACTTC; cdr3_aa: CATSDYGTGERETQYF
d_call: -; j_call: TRBJ2-5; v_call: TRBV5-6; clone_size: -; cdr3_nt: TGTGCCAGCAGCTTCTACAGTCAAGAGACCCAGTACTTC; cdr3_aa: CASSFYSQETQYF
d_call: -; j_call: TRBJ2-7; v_call: TRBV3-1/TRBV3-2; clone_size: -; cdr3_nt: TGTGCCAGCAGCCAAGCATACAGGAGCTCCTACGAGCAGTACTTC; cdr3_aa: CASSQAYRSSYEQYF
d_call: TRBD1; j_call: TRBJ2-1; v_call: TRBV7-9; clone_size: -; cdr3_nt: TGTGCCAGCAGCCCCGACCGTCGGACAGGGGGCTACAATGAGCAGTTCTTC; cdr3_aa: CASSPDRRTGGYNEQFF